This T cell receptor beta chain is drawn from a study of shared clonotypes between healthy human individuals. Study-wide results and caveats: Naive subsets generally had larger estimated richness than memory subsets. Only blood was sampled, and tissue TCR repertoires likely differ from blood ones. Represented diversity (both genetic and exposure-history) was limited by the small number of donors.

With respect to this clone: Its antigen is undetermined.

As defined, naive CD8 cells were CD45RO-negative and positively selected for CCR7, with terminally differentiated effector memory CD45RA+ cells excluded. Recent vaccinations or acute infections were absent in the healthy HIV-negative adult donors. Using immunoSEQ multiplex PCR, the repertoire was profiled, and TCRdb retains in-frame clones only, with some absent. The sample records millions of clones, about 93% being singletons. The sequenced material came from naive CD8+ T cells from PBMCs. The TCR comes from a man aged 18-30 years in good health. Some clones in this sample may be carry-over from other donors' samples.

The DNA for the CDR3 is TGTGCCAGCAGCGTAGTTTCTAGTGTGAATGAGCAGTTCTTC. The encoded protein is CASSVVSSVNEQFF. The chain employs TRBV9 and TRBJ2-1, with D uncertain. The germline CDR1 and CDR2 sequences are SGDLS and YYNGEE. V shed 0 bases and J shed 7 bases, with 11 bases lying between them. This CDR3 has 14 residues.